Following are 24 T cell receptor beta chains from one sample sequenced in a study of blood T cells in healthy people across ages. A second PCR of about 7 to 11 cycles used a sample-barcoded 5' primer and a J-beta primer mix. TCRdb analysed the 5' RACE reads with MiXCR anew, one entry per CDR3 protein. Among about 1.7 million distinct CDR3 sequences listed, 28% were seen once. Sequenced material: blood. These receptors were collected from a woman in her 30s in good health.

The chain links TRBV28 to TRBJ1-4; D not certain. Germline lookup yields CDR1 MDHEN and CDR2 SYDVKM. This CDR3 has 15 amino acids. V was clipped by 8 bases and J by 0 bases, with 13 bases between them. The CDR3 region is CASRRPPPTNEKLFF. The DNA of the CDR3 is TGTGCCAGCCGGAGGCCTCCTCCAACTAATGAAAAACTGTTTTTT.

The V gene is TRBV12-3 or TRBV12-4, the J gene TRBJ2-3; D uncertain. V was shortened by 10 bases and J by 4 bases, with 18 bases between the two germline ends. The length of the CDR3 is 14 residues. CDR3 bases: TGTGCCACCGAGTACTTATCTAGAGCAGATACGCAGTATTTT. It codes for CATEYLSRADTQYF.

As regards this clonotype: A much larger clone lies a single base off, so this may be a read error. V usage is TRBV24-1 and J usage is TRBJ2-5; tentatively, D is TRBD2 (6 bases). Germline CDR1 reads KGHDR; CDR2 reads SFDVKD. V shed 9 bases and J shed 10 bases, with 17 bases lying between them. The CDR3 consists of 12 residues. CDR3: CATRGLRRDQYF. Here the CDR3 DNA reads TGTGCCACCCGGGGACTCCGTCGGGACCAGTACTTC.

The V gene is TRBV9, the J gene TRBJ2-1; tentative D call: TRBD1 (6 bases). CDR1 is SGDLS, CDR2 YYNGEE, per germline. The CDR3 has 15 amino acids. V lost 0 bases to trimming and J lost 7 bases, with 14 bases between them. The CDR3 loop reads CASSVVPVTGNEQFF. The CDR3 region has the DNA TGTGCCAGCAGCGTAGTCCCCGTAACAGGGAATGAGCAGTTCTTC.

This chain links TRBV5-1 with TRBJ1-4, with 8 bases matching TRBD1. The germline gives CDR1 SGHRS, CDR2 YFSETQ. The CDR3 has 16 amino acids. The ends lost 4 bases at V and 7 bases at J; junction bases unmatched: 12. The CDR3 DNA reads as TGCGCCAGCAGCCCGGACCCCAGGGGGCGACGTGAAAAACTGTTTTTT. This gives the protein CASSPDPRGRREKLFF.

V is TRBV20-1 and J is TRBJ1-1; D gene unclear. Trimming stripped 7 bases from V and 7 bases from J, with 10 bases between. This CDR3 spans 10 amino acids. The germline CDR1 and CDR2 sequences are DFQATT and SNEGSKA (reference sequence). The DNA of the CDR3 is TGCAGTGTAGCCGGAGGTGAAGCTTTCTTT. This gives the protein CSVAGGEAFF.

This clonotype was detected a few times. The rearrangement joins TRBV28 to TRBJ2-7; D is ambiguous. The CDR3 runs 14 residues. V lost 3 bases and J 2 bases, leaving 11 bases between the germline ends. Germline V gives CDR1 MDHEN, CDR2 SYDVKM. The CDR3 loop is CASSFLARTYEQYF. The CDR3 DNA reads TGTGCCAGCAGTTTCTTGGCGAGGACCTACGAGCAGTACTTC.

This clonotype was observed many times. This chain links TRBV2 with TRBJ2-1; no clear D gene. V was clipped by 2 bases and J by 0 bases, with 5 bases between them. Germline values: CDR1 SNHLY, CDR2 FYNNEI. This CDR3 region has 14 residues. This chain's CDR3 is CASSELSSYNEQFF. The CDR3 DNA follows: TGTGCCAGCAGTGAACTAAGCTCCTACAATGAGCAGTTCTTC.

About this clonotype: One end of the junction fails to match germline, which may point to a read error. This chain joins TRBV9 and TRBJ1-2, with D unclear. Germline loops: CDR1 SGDLS, CDR2 YYNGEE. The CDR3 is 14 residues long. The CDR3 bases are TGTGCCAGCAGCGTCAAAGACTGGATTTGTGGCTACATCTTC. Protein: CASSVKDWICGYIF.

This clonotype was detected only a few times. V usage is TRBV6-6 and J usage is TRBJ2-1, with 8 bases lining up with TRBD2. The CDR3 extends over 16 amino acids. Trimming at V came to 6 bases and at J to 7 bases, leaving 14 bases not matched to a gene. CDR1 and CDR2 from the germline V gene are MNHNY and SVGAGI (reference sequence). In DNA, the CDR3 is TGTGCCAGCAGCCTATCTCAGCGGGAGAAGGATAATGAGCAGTTCTTC. It encodes CASSLSQREKDNEQFF.

Concerning this clonotype itself: This may be a read error: a much more frequent sequence differs by one nucleotide. The rearrangement links TRBV15 to TRBJ1-2; D gene unclear. CDR1 is LNHNV and CDR2 is YYDKDF in the germline V gene (reference sequence). The germline V and J ends were trimmed by 0 bases and 5 bases, with 16 bases remaining between them. This CDR3 is built from 16 residues. The CDR3 protein is CATSRDYDLDGYGYTF. CDR3 nucleotides: TGTGCCACCAGCAGAGACTACGATCTGGATGGGTATGGCTACACCTTC.

This clonotype was recorded only once. V usage is TRBV7-2 and J usage is TRBJ2-3; 10 bases match TRBD1. J was trimmed by 6 bases and V by 5 bases; bases with no gene match: 20. In germline, CDR1 is SGHTA, CDR2 FQGNSA. The CDR3 length is 19 residues. The CDR3 nucleotides are TGTGCCAGCAGCATCCCCTCTACCGGGACAGGGGAAGATTGGGATACGCAGTATTTT. Residues: CASSIPSTGTGEDWDTQYF.

This clonotype was counted many times. The chain recombines TRBV5-4 with TRBJ2-5; TRBD1 agrees at 7 bases. Germline trimming cut 4 bases from V and 1 base from J; bases unmatched to any gene: 4. Germline CDR1 is SGHNT and CDR2 is YYREEE (reference sequence). The CDR3 has 14 residues. The CDR3 sequence: CASSPTGIQETQYF. The DNA of the CDR3 is TGTGCCAGCAGCCCGACAGGGATCCAAGAGACCCAGTACTTC.

The chain employs TRBV7-2 and TRBJ2-1; D unresolved. Trimming took 1 base from V and 1 from J, leaving 11 bases between them. The CDR3 runs to 16 residues. Germline assignment: CDR1 SGHTA and CDR2 FQGNSA. The CDR3 DNA is TGTGCCAGCAGCTTAGATAGGCACCGTTCCTACAATGAGCAGTTCTTC. It encodes CASSLDRHRSYNEQFF.

This clonotype was observed many times. The rearrangement links TRBV18 to TRBJ2-7; 13 bases agree with TRBD2. CDR3 length equals 14 residues. CDR1 and CDR2 from the germline V gene are KGHSH and LQKENI. The V and J ends lost 6 bases and 2 bases, in that order; junction bases with no gene match: 1. Written as DNA, the CDR3 is TGTGCCAGCTCCGGACTAGCGGGGGCCTACGAGCAGTACTTC. As protein: CASSGLAGAYEQYF. The whole variable domain, remainder taken from reference TRBV18 and TRBJ2-7, is NAGVMQNPRHLVRRRGQEARLRCSPMKGHSHVYWYRQLPEEGLKFMVYLQKENIIDESGMPKERFSAEFPKEGPSILRIQQVVRGDSAAYFCASSGLAGAYEQYFGPGTRLTVT.

Concerning this clonotype: The junction shows a germline mismatch at one end, possibly a read error. This chain links TRBV5-5 with TRBJ2-2; TRBD2 matches 8 bases. Germline assignment: CDR1 SGHKS and CDR2 YYEKEE (reference sequence). The CDR3 is 15 residues long. The CDR3 nucleotides are TGTACCAGCAGATTTAGCGGGATGAACACCGGGGAGCTGTTTTTT. As protein: CTSRFSGMNTGELFF.

The chain joins TRBV3-1 to TRBJ2-3; D gene unclear. CDR1 and CDR2 from the germline V gene are LGHDT and YNNKEL (reference sequence). The CDR3 has 13 amino acids. Trimming left V 7 bases short and J 0 bases short, with 8 bases between. CDR3 nucleotides: TGTGCCAGCACCAAACATAGCACAGATACGCAGTATTTT. This codes for CASTKHSTDTQYF.

On this clonotype itself: One end of the junction does not line up with germline, which may come from a read error. The chain links TRBV7-2 to TRBJ2-1; TRBD2 agrees at 9 bases. Germline CDR1 SGHTA, CDR2 FQGNSA. This CDR3 is 19 amino acids long. CDR3 sequence (DNA): TGTGCCGGCAGCCCCGGGGGACCAGCGTTTGGCGGGCGGGGGGGTGAGCAGTTCTTC. Its translation: CAGSPGGPAFGGRGGEQFF.

This clonotype was seen a handful of times. The chain employs TRBV29-1 and TRBJ1-1, with 9 bases matching TRBD1. Germline CDR1 and CDR2: SQVTM and ANQGSEA. With 7 bases clipped from V and 5 bases from J, the junction kept 14 bases outside the gene matches. The CDR3 is 15 residues long. Here the CDR3 DNA reads TGCAGCGCCTCCCAGTCCGGACAGGGGAAGACTGAAGCTTTCTTT. Translation: CSASQSGQGKTEAFF.

This clonotype has a handful of counts. The chain recombines TRBV29-1 with TRBJ2-5; TRBD2 matches 8 bases. Germline lookup yields CDR1 SQVTM and CDR2 ANQGSEA. The CDR3 spans 12 residues. V shed 8 bases and J 5 bases; nucleotides not matched to a gene: 7. CDR3 residues: CSSGGLRETQYF. Here the CDR3 DNA reads TGCAGCTCGGGGGGGTTGAGGGAGACCCAGTACTTC.

A remark on this clonotype: With a much larger clone just one base away, this may be a read error. The chain uses TRBV7-2 and TRBJ2-5, with D possibly being TRBD2 (7 bases). V lost 6 bases, J lost 11 bases, and 25 bases lay in between. The CDR3 length is 15 residues. Germline CDR1 reads SGHTA; CDR2 reads FQGNSA. The CDR3 DNA sequence: TGTGCCAGCAGTTCCGCCGGGGGGCCTTACAATGAGCAGTACTTC. It yields the protein CASSSAGGPYNEQYF.

Written as DNA, the CDR3 is TGTGCCGCTGGGGACCCGGGACTAGACCAAAACATTCAGTACTTC. Translated, it gives CAAGDPGLDQNIQYF. The V gene is TRBV10-3, the J gene TRBJ2-4, with 8 bases lining up with TRBD2. After removal of 11 bases from V and 5 bases from J, the junction contained 14 bases not matched to a gene. This CDR3 is 15 amino acids long. CDR1 ENHRY and CDR2 SYGVKD come from the germline V gene.

This rearrangement joins TRBV9 to TRBJ2-3; no firm D call. V gave up 0 bases and J gave up 4 bases, with 12 bases separating them. Looked up from germline, CDR1 is SGDLS and CDR2 is YYNGEE. There are 15 residues in the CDR3. The CDR3 DNA sequence: TGTGCCAGCAGCGTAGACGGTAGCCGATCAGATACGCAGTATTTT. This translates into CASSVDGSRSDTQYF.

This clonotype was picked up a small number of times. The chain links TRBV7-6 to TRBJ1-2; the D is unclear. Trimming left V 5 bases short and J 8 bases short, with 12 bases between. The CDR3 loop spans 12 amino acids. CDR1 and CDR2 from the germline V gene are SGHVS and FNYEAQ. This chain's CDR3 is CASSPPRSGYTF. The DNA for the CDR3 is TGTGCCAGCAGCCCGCCCCGGTCCGGCTACACCTTC.